This record looks at one TCR beta chain sequence and its context. Its recognized antigen is unknown. There are no base qualities to consult, and no much larger clone falls within one base. This specimen comes from a study of cytomegalovirus exposure and HLA in healthy donors listed by TCRdb under 2017. General notes on the study: According to an earlier analysis of around 600 of the donors, some 180 million T cells yielded 95 million to 140 million unique TCR beta sequences and about 280 Gb of sequence data. Roughly 300 gigabases of sequencing data and around 85 million unique TCR sequences made up an early release that covered over 550 HLA-typed donors. The genetic ancestry cluster associated with self-reported Caucasian donors included roughly 84% of the approximately 430 genotyped donors. The study was designed to test whether signatures of past pathogen exposure could be identified by cataloging public T cell receptors. Using immunosequencing, the study profiled T cell repertoires from 640 or so subjects and related those repertoires to cytomegalovirus serostatus. In addition to the first cohort of 666 subjects, a separate validation cohort of some 120 different subjects was used. High-throughput TCR immunosequencing, statistical association of individual TCRs with disease status, and machine learning were combined to predict cytomegalovirus infection status. To study patterns of TCR occurrence, a later analysis re-analyzed previously published TCR beta repertoires from several hundred donors and added high-resolution HLA genotyping. In the later analysis, no new phenotypic data were used to find candidate immune exposures; instead, reliance was placed on TCR beta sequences and their occurrence across donors. An earlier analysis of roughly 600 of the donors used high-throughput TCR beta sequencing to judge whether each TCR beta V gene segment behaved as functional or pseudogenic. Donor age, sex, ethnicity and CMV serostatus were compiled together with the repertoire data. A later genetic analysis took genome-wide SNP genotypes for about three fifths of the 666 donors and used that subset as a discovery cohort. Every discovery cohort repertoire had been produced on one sequencing platform. Both class I and class II loci were covered by HLA typing, at four-digit resolution. Typing coverage differed by locus: A, B, C, DRB1 and DQB1 were typed in roughly 620-640 donors, DQA1 in roughly 510, DPA1 in around 600, and DPB1 in just under 480. Four to six DR-DQ haplotypes were handled as single units for association and clustering, since linkage in the cohort was strong. On average, 235,054 unique TCR beta nucleotide sequences were sequenced per donor among more than 350 genotyped donors of the cohort, with about 19% of those sequences being non-productive. Overall study results and their limits: A further reported finding was that TCR beta sequences accurately predicted the HLA-A and HLA-B alleles for most subjects in the first cohort. The cohort was sequenced for TCR beta chains only, and without alpha or paired-chain data the features that could be detected were limited. Cytomegalovirus status was reported to be diagnosed by the classifier with high specificity and sensitivity in both the original and validation cohorts. Roughly uniform sequencing depth across donors was assumed in presence/absence analyses, although this assumption may not hold. Immune exposure information for the cohort was limited to CMV serostatus. In a later genetic analysis, a missense DCLRE1C variant was associated with V-gene and J-gene trimming of TCR beta chains, and the association was replicated in an independent cohort. In a later analysis, several top co-occurrence clusters were reported to appear linked to parvovirus B19, influenza, CMV and Epstein-Barr virus. At a false discovery rate of 0.05, a later analysis linked about 16,000 TCR beta sequences to specific HLA alleles. In vitro tests confirmed that a few of the cytomegalovirus-associated TCR beta chains recognize cytomegalovirus antigens. Compared with the roughly 700-donor mean, donors in an Asian-associated ancestry cluster had fewer N-insertions in productive TCRs, according to a later genetic analysis. The authors suggested that the approach could potentially be extended to other disease states and immunological phenotypes. The study listed 150 to 200 TCR beta chains as associated with cytomegalovirus. In a later analysis, the rate of TCR association differed among HLA loci, with DRB1 alleles having the most associated TCRs and HLA-C alleles having the fewest. Strong co-occurrence of HLA alleles, especially DR and DQ, made assigning TCR associations to individual alleles difficult. Broadly in line with IMGT annotations, most TCR beta V segments showed up in productive rearrangements about 87% or about 30% of the time in an earlier analysis of roughly 590 of the donors. Most TCR sequences were observed very rarely across donors, whereas some public TCRs were present in many individuals. Because some donors lacked HLA typing at each locus, the association tests relied only on the typed subset. Most CMV-associated TCR beta chains appeared to be HLA-restricted in a later analysis, and the HLA associations seemed to be driven largely by CMV exposure. Because counts were too low, roughly 18 rarely observed V segments, including chromosome 9 orphons, were left out of the earlier analysis of over 550 of the donors. Because the 87-base-pair reads could not distinguish some IMGT-functional V segments, including TRBV6-2 and TRBV6-3, those segments were excluded. A group of highly shared sequence variants was considered likely to be a technical artifact of the sequencing pipeline. In a later analysis, HLA-associated TCR beta chains were found to be more clonally expanded and to have lower generation probabilities than equally common non-associated chains. Linkage disequilibrium might explain the correlated functional status among segregating V segments, but an unknown experimental factor could not be ruled out.

The germline V gene encodes CDR1 SNHLY and CDR2 FYNNEI. After removal of 6 bases from V and 7 bases from J, the junction retains 5 bases not matched to a gene. Its CDR3 holds 13 amino acids, cysteine through phenylalanine. Left in the record is the CDR3 DNA by itself, 39 bases read in frame from the first base. The protocol used for the library was the immunoSEQ multiplex PCR assay. The multiplex PCR relied on a mix of 60 forward primers for TCR Vbeta segments and 13 reverse primers for TCR Jbeta segments. The CDR3 region of rearranged TCR beta genes was amplified from genomic DNA with a multiplex PCR assay. Amplified TCR beta libraries were sequenced as 87-base-pair reads on the Illumina HiSeq System. For the original study's pipeline: A later analysis tallied around 80 million unique TCR beta chains across the 700 or so repertoires, and around 9.9 million of those chains were shared by two or more donors. Raw reads were error-corrected and collapsed into unique sequences with a nearest-neighbor algorithm that merged closely related sequences to remove PCR and sequencing errors. To assign V, D and J gene segments, CDR3 sequences were aligned to IMGT reference sequences. For a sequence to be retained, at least a six-nucleotide match to both a V gene segment and a J gene segment was required. A rearrangement counted as productive if the CDR3 had no stop codons and remained in frame with V and J, and every other rearrangement counted as non-productive. CDR3 was defined according to IMGT convention as the region running from the second conserved V-encoded cysteine to the conserved J-encoded phenylalanine. In an earlier analysis of 587 of the donors, sequences lacking an unambiguous match to a single V gene segment were excluded. In an earlier analysis of 450 to 750 of the donors, a V segment was called functional when productive rearrangements were above 56.7%, and segregating when the standard deviation between donors exceeded 5%. A statistical classification framework was built for diagnosing cytomegalovirus status from the catalog of TCR beta chain sequences. In a later analysis, TCR nucleotide sequences were compared against IMGT/GENE-DB human TR gene sequences so that V and J genes could be assigned. In a later analysis, CDR3 sequences and most-parsimonious VDJ recombination scenarios were assigned using the TCRdist pipeline. A later analysis defined each TCR beta chain by its CDR3 amino acid sequence plus V-gene family, and excluded reads lacking a unique V-gene family. As a way to deal with suspected cross-contamination and a sequencing artifact, a later analysis dropped 450 to 600 nucleotide sequences that were highly shared and had low generation probability. In a later analysis, a clonal expansion index was calculated for each public chain from normalized within-repertoire ranks of inferred template counts. In a later analysis, generation probabilities were computed using a VDJ recombination model fitted to out-of-frame rearrangements, and the results were checked against IGoR. In a later analysis, TCR-TCR, TCR-HLA and TCR-CMV co-occurrence was scored with hypergeometric tests, and a repertoire-size bias correction was applied to TCR pairs. To estimate false discovery rates, a later analysis permuted the HLA or CMV assignments 20 times. In a later analysis, co-occurring TCRs were grouped using DBSCAN, with TCRdist sequence similarity added in when clustering inside HLA-allele-positive subsets. Repertoires with fewer than 30,000 or more than 120,000 public chains were left out of co-occurrence clustering, as were five repertoires with anomalous nucleotide sharing. This immuneACCESS table, as held by TCRdb, lists in-frame sequences with V and J called but not all clones. Of the missing ones, under half trace to an unresolved V gene in checked studies; the others have no known cause. V and J calls and clone size are as listed in that table; D and trimming were resolved from the DNA. The sample table lists roughly 120,000 clones, 75% to 80% of them with a count of one. The leading ten clones occupy 1% to 1.5% of the sample.

In total, more than 500 healthy bone marrow donors made up the cohort. At the time of sampling, all cohort members were nominally healthy, though unrecorded immune exposures were likely present. The donor was CMV seronegative and was included in the group of several hundred seronegative cohort members. Each donor provided a peripheral blood sample, and peripheral blood mononuclear cells were used for TCR beta sequencing. Genomic DNA was extracted from the blood cell samples with the Qiagen DNeasy Blood Extraction Kit. The chain was built from TRBV2 and TRBJ1-3, and 8 junction bases match TRBD1. The material sequenced was PBMCs. The clonotype originates from a woman in her twenties or thirties in good health and CMV-seronegative. CDR3 protein: CASSGTGRNTIYF. The DNA sequence follows: TGTGCCAGCAGCGGGACAGGCAGGAACACCATATATTTT.